This T cell receptor (beta chain) derives from a study of early T cells in non-severe SARS-CoV-2 infection (dated by TCRdb to 2020 to 2023). With regard to the full study: TCR sequencing used bulk RNA from unsorted whole blood, so alpha and beta chains could not be paired.

The library was produced with 5' RACE. Sequencing was carried out with a NextSeq 500. Unique molecular identifiers were attached to individual cDNA molecules in the TCR library protocol so that sequencing error and PCR bias could be corrected. Both TCR alpha and beta chains were sequenced, and tight co-correlation was observed between alpha and beta sequence abundances in each sample. The authors' analysis ran thus. V gene, J gene and CDR3 annotation of TCR sequences was performed with Decombinator V4. TCRs were defined as expanded if a significant change between any two time points was detected under a Poisson model with p below 0.0001. TCR abundances were normalised to the total number of TCRs sequenced per sample and expressed as counts per million. TRAV1-2 paired with TRAJ12, TRAJ20 or TRAJ33 defined MAIT TCRs, while TRAV10 paired with TRAJ18 defined iNKT TCRs. VDJdb, accessed 1 November 2021, was searched for CMV, EBV and SARS-CoV-2 annotated TCRs, excluding TCRs annotated for multiple antigens. The raw public data were reprocessed by TCRdb itself: fastp quality trimming at Q25, MiXCR clonotype calling, in-frame beta chains only. Identical CDR3 proteins give one entry, which carries the most common genes and DNA. The V and J calls reflect TCRdb's pipeline rather than the authors' work. The sample table shows fewer than 60,000 distinct CDR3 sequences, and 3.5% to 4.5% are seen once. The ten largest clones add up to around 6% of the sample.

Based on the germline V gene, the CDR1 and CDR2 sequences are SGHTA and FQGNSA. The CDR3 goes from the cysteine to the phenylalanine over 16 residues. Solely the CDR3 DNA is kept, with 48 bases framed from the first base. Ends trimmed: V by 3 bases, J by 7 bases; bases unmatched to a gene: 11. A case-control design nested within a healthcare worker cohort in London, UK, was used, with weekly nasopharyngeal swab PCR tests and blood sampling performed. Between 23 and 31 March 2020, the week of the UK lockdown, healthcare workers were enrolled and then followed up weekly for as long as 16 weeks. Note on this clonotype: Its cognate antigen has yet to be identified. No base quality information exists; no much larger clone differs at one position.

Beyond this particular receptor, the publication reports: Matching against VDJdb was skewed toward anti-spike CD8 responses, likely underestimated virus-specific expansions, and missed private and CD4 specificities.

Sequencing was carried out using whole blood. The chain links TRBV7-2 with TRBJ1-5; 8 bases in between match TRBD1. This TCR was recovered from an adult who was a healthcare worker with PCR-confirmed SARS-CoV-2 infection or an uninfected control (not recorded which). The CDR3 has the sequence CASSLAGQGGNQPQHF. Read as DNA, the sequence is TGTGCCAGCAGCTTGGCAGGACAGGGTGGTAACCAGCCCCAGCATTTT.